The TCR beta chain described here comes from a study of blood T cell repertoires in COVID-19. Whole-study context: From T cells, B-cell-depleted T cells, or PBMCs came the material, which was cDNA or gDNA.

Trimming at V came to 5 bases and at J to 5 bases, leaving 9 bases not matched to a gene. In germline, CDR1 is SGHKS, CDR2 YYEKEE (reference sequence). This CDR3 is built from 14 residues. Participants were aged about 18 to 100 years, lived in under 25 US areas, and enrolled virtually. Profiling relied on immunoSEQ multiplex PCR, and the TCRdb table lists in-frame clones only, not all of them. The profile covers 250,000 to 350,000 clones, with roughly 87% appearing a single time and more than 8.5% taken by the ten largest. Sequencing was performed on PBMCs or T cells enriched from blood (not recorded which). The chain is built from TRBV5-5 and TRBJ2-5; 7 positions match TRBD1. The clonotype comes from a young woman who had recovered from COVID-19. Here the CDR3 DNA reads TGTGCCAGCAGGAAGACAGGGATCAAGGAGACCCAGTACTTC. Translating it yields CASRKTGIKETQYF. The whole variable domain, remainder taken from reference TRBV5-5 and TRBJ2-5, is DAGVTQSPTHLIKTRGQQVTLRCSPISGHKSVSWYQQVLGQGPQFIFQYYEKEERGRGNFPDRFSARQFPNYSSELNVNALLLGDSALYLCASRKTGIKETQYFGPGTRLLVL.